These T cell receptor beta chains were read from a single sample in a study of cytomegalovirus exposure and HLA in healthy donors. Here immunoSEQ multiplex PCR was the method, and the copy in TCRdb shows in-frame clones only, minus some. Counted here are roughly 130,000 clones, roughly 74% occurring once; the ten biggest clones make up roughly 6.3%. Sequenced sample: PBMCs. The receptors were gathered from a woman aged 50 to 65 in good health and CMV-seropositive. CDR3s include the opening cysteine and the closing phenylalanine or tryptophan. A D gene is named only where the DNA matches it firmly. Not every row has a clone size; where given, it reads once, few, many or a size class.

J gene | clone size | V gene | D gene | CDR3 protein | CDR3 DNA
TRBJ2-7 | few | TRBV27 | TRBD2 | CASSLGAPGLLYEQYF | TGTGCCAGCAGTTTAGGAGCCCCGGGACTACTTTACGAGCAGTACTTC
TRBJ2-5 | . | TRBV5-1 | . | CASSRSETQYF | TGCGCCAGCAGCCGGTCGGAGACCCAGTACTTC
TRBJ2-2 | . | TRBV6-6 | . | CASSSYQNTGELFF | TGTGCCAGCAGTTCCTACCAGAACACCGGGGAGCTGTTTTTT
TRBJ2-1 | medium-sized | TRBV6-5 | . | CASSTGLHNEQFF | TGTGCCAGCAGTACGGGACTCCACAATGAGCAGTTCTTC
TRBJ1-1 | few | TRBV29-1 | . | CSVSVQGGVNTEAFF | TGCAGCGTGTCGGTACAGGGAGGGGTGAACACTGAAGCTTTCTTT
TRBJ2-1 | . | TRBV4-2 | TRBD2 | CASLAGGDNEQFF | TGTGCCTCCTTAGCGGGGGGTGACAATGAGCAGTTCTTC
TRBJ2-3 | . | TRBV2 | TRBD1 | CAGDRGEDTQYF | TGTGCCGGGGACAGGGGGGAGGATACGCAGTATTTT
TRBJ2-7 | . | TRBV10-2 | TRBD1 | CASSVGTGGAHEQYF | TGCGCCAGCAGTGTCGGGACAGGAGGAGCCCACGAGCAGTACTTC
TRBJ1-4 | few | TRBV6-5 | . | CASSPGGDSGKLFF | TGTGCCAGCAGCCCGGGGGGTGATTCTGGAAAACTGTTTTTT
TRBJ2-5 | . | TRBV5-4 | . | CASSLTGSETQYF | TGTGCCAGCAGCTTGACGGGGAGTGAGACCCAGTACTTC
TRBJ1-2 | once | TRBV5-1 | . | CASSPNPGLHYGYTF | TGCGCCAGCAGCCCAAACCCGGGATTGCACTATGGCTACACCTTC
TRBJ1-2 | . | TRBV30 | . | CAWSGSANYGYTF | TGTGCCTGGAGTGGATCAGCTAACTATGGCTACACCTTC
TRBJ1-4 | . | TRBV12-5 | . | CASALPPGGSNEKLFF | TGTGCTAGTGCCCTCCCGCCCGGGGGGTCTAATGAAAAACTGTTTTTT
TRBJ1-6 | few | TRBV6-6 | . | CASRGGDSPLHF | TGTGCCAGCAGGGGGGGGGATTCACCCCTCCACTTT
TRBJ2-7 | once | TRBV5-5 | . | CASSLALYEQYF | TGTGCCAGCAGCTTGGCCCTCTACGAGCAGTACTTC
TRBJ2-7 | once | TRBV7-9 | . | CASSPFDRYEQYF | TGTGCCAGCAGCCCCTTTGACAGGTACGAGCAGTACTTC
TRBJ2-3 | . | TRBV9 | . | CASRQEGGTDTQYF | TGTGCCAGCAGACAAGAGGGGGGCACAGATACGCAGTATTTT
TRBJ1-4 | once | TRBV5-1 | TRBD1 | CASSQGTATNEKLFF | TGCGCCAGCAGCCAAGGGACAGCAACTAATGAAAAACTGTTTTTT
TRBJ1-2 | . | TRBV30 | . | CAWSRDSGYTF | TGTGCCTGGTCCAGGGACTCTGGCTACACCTTC
TRBJ1-3 | . | TRBV19 | . | CASTLRGGGNTIYF | TGTGCCAGTACCTTAAGAGGAGGGGGAAACACCATATATTTT
TRBJ1-1 | . | TRBV30 | . | CAWGRGLTEAFF | TGTGCCTGGGGCAGGGGTCTCACTGAAGCTTTCTTT
TRBJ1-2 | . | TRBV4-2 | TRBD1 | CASSQGMGQGAEGYTF | TGTGCCAGCAGCCAGGGGATGGGACAGGGGGCTGAAGGCTACACCTTC
TRBJ1-5 | . | TRBV6-1 | . | CASSEIGPRRGNQPQHF | TGTGCCAGCAGTGAAATCGGACCGCGCAGGGGAAATCAGCCCCAGCATTTT
TRBJ1-2 | few | TRBV5-1 | TRBD1 | CASSLAGQEPPYGYTF | TGCGCCAGCAGCTTGGCGGGACAGGAGCCTCCCTATGGCTACACCTTC
TRBJ1-5 | . | TRBV4-2 | TRBD1 | CASSQGTGDNQLQHF | TGTGCCAGCAGCCAAGGGACAGGCGACAATCAGCTCCAGCATTTT
TRBJ1-5 | . | TRBV27 | . | CASKATRGNQPQHF | TGTGCCAGCAAAGCTACTCGGGGCAATCAGCCCCAGCATTTT
TRBJ2-1 | . | TRBV11-2 | . | CASSLAVNEQFF | TGTGCCAGCAGCTTAGCCGTCAATGAGCAGTTCTTC
TRBJ2-7 | . | TRBV5-1 | . | CASSLNLNYEQYF | TGCGCCAGCAGCTTGAACCTAAACTACGAGCAGTACTTC
TRBJ2-2 | . | TRBV7-9 | . | CASSISVTGELFF | TGTGCCAGCAGCATTTCTGTCACCGGGGAGCTGTTTTTT
TRBJ2-3 | . | TRBV6-6 | . | CAASVVGDTQYF | TGTGCCGCCAGCGTTGTAGGAGATACGCAGTATTTT
TRBJ1-5 | few | TRBV6-5 | . | CASSYSQGTQPQHF | TGTGCCAGCAGTTACTCACAGGGCACTCAGCCCCAGCATTTT